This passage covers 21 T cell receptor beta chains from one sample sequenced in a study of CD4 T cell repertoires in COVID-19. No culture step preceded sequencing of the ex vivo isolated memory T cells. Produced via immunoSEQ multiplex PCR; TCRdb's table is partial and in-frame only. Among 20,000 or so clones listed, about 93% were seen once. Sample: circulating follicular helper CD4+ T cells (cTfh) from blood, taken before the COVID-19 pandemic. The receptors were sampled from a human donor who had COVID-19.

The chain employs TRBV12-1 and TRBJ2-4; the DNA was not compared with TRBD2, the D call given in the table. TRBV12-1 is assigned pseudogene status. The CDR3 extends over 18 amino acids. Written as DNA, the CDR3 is TGTGCCAGCAGCTCCGGGACTAGCGGGAGCGGAGCCAAAAACATTCAGTACTTC. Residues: CASSSGTSGSGAKNIQYF.

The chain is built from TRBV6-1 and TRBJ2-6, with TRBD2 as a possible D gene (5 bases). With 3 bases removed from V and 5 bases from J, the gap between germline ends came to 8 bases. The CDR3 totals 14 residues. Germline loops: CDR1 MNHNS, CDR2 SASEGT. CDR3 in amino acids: CASSDGMWANVLTF. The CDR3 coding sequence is TGTGCCAGCAGTGACGGGATGTGGGCCAACGTCCTGACTTTC.

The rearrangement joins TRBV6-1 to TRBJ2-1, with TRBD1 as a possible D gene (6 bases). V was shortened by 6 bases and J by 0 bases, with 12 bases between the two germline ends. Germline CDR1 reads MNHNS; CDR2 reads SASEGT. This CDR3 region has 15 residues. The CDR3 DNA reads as TGTGCCAGCAGGGTAGGACAGAGCTCCTACAATGAGCAGTTCTTC. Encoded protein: CASRVGQSSYNEQFF.

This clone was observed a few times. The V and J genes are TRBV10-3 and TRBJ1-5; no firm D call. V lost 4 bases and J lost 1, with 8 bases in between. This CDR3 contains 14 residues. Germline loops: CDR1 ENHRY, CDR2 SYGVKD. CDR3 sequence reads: CAISGAGSNQPQHF. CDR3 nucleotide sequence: TGTGCCATCAGTGGGGCAGGAAGCAATCAGCCCCAGCATTTT.

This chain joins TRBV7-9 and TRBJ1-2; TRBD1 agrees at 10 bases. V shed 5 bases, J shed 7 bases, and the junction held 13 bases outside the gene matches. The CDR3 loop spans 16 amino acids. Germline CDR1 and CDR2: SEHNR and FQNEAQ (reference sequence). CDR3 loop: CASSAPGTGEGSGYTF. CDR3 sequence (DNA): TGTGCCAGCAGCGCCCCCGGGACAGGGGAGGGTAGTGGCTACACCTTC.

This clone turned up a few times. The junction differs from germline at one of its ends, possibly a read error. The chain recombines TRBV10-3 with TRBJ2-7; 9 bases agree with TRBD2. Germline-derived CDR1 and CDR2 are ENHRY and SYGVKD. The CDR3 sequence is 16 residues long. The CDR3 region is CAISKSLSGGHYEQYF. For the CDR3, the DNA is TGTGCCATCAGTAAGTCACTTAGCGGGGGTCACTACGAGCAGTACTTC.

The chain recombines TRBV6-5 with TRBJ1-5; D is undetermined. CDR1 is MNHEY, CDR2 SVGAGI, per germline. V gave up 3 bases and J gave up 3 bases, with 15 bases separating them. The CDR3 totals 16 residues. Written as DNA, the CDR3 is TGTGCCAGCAGTTATACCGACCCGAGGAACAATCAGCCCCAGCATTTT. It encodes CASSYTDPRNNQPQHF.

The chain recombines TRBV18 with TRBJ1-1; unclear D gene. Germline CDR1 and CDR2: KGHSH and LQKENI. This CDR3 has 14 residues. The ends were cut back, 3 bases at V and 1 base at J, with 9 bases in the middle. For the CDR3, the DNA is TGTGCCAGCTCACCTCCAAACGGGAACACTGAAGCTTTCTTT. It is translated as CASSPPNGNTEAFF.

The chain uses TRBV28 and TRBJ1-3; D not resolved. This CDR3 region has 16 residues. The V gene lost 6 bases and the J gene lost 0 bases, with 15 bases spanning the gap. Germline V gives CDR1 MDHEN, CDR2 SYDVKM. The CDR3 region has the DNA TGTGCCAGCAGCGTTGGCAGGTTCCTCTCTGGAAACACCATATATTTT. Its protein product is CASSVGRFLSGNTIYF.

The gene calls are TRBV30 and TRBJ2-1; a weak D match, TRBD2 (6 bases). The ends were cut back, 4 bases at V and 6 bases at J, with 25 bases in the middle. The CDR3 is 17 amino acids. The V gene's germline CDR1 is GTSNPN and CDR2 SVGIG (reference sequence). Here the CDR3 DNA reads TGTGCCTGGAAAGGGTACACGGGACTCGTAACGATCAATGAGCAGTTCTTC. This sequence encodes CAWKGYTGLVTINEQFF.

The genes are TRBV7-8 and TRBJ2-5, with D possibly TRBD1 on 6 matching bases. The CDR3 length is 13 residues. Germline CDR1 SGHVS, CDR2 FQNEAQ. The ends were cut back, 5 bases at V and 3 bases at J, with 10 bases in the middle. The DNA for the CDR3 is TGTGCCAGCAGCGCGGACAGTAAAGAGACCCAGTACTTC. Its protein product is CASSADSKETQYF.

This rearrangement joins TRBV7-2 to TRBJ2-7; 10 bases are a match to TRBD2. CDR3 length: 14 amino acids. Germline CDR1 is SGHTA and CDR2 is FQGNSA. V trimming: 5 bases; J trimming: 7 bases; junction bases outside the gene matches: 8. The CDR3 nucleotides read TGTGCCAGCAGCGTCGGTCTAGCGGGAGATGAGCAGTACTTC. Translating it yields CASSVGLAGDEQYF.

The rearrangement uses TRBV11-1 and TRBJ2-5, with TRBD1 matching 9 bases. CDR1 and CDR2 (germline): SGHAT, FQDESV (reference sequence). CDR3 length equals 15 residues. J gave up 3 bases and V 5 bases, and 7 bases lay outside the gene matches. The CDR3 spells CASSAQTGGKETQYF. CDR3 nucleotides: TGTGCCAGCAGCGCCCAGACAGGGGGAAAAGAGACCCAGTACTTC.

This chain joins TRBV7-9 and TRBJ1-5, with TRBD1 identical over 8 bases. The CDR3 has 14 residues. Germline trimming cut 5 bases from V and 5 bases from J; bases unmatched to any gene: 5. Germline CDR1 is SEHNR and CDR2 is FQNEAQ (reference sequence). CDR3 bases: TGTGCCAGCAGCCCGCAGGGGGCCCATCAGCCCCAGCATTTT. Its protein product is CASSPQGAHQPQHF.

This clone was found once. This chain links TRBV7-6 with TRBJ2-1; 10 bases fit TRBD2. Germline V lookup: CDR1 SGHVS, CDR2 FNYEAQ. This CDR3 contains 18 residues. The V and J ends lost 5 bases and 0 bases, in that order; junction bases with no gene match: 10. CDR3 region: CASSLRTSGIFSYNEQFF. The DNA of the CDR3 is TGTGCCAGCAGCCTCCGGACTAGCGGCATCTTCTCCTACAATGAGCAGTTCTTC.

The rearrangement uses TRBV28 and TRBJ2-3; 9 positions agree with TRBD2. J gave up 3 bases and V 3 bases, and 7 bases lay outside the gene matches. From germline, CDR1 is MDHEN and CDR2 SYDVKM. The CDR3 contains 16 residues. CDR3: CASSFGGRAVTDTQYF. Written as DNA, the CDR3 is TGTGCCAGCAGTTTTGGCGGGAGGGCCGTGACAGATACGCAGTATTTT. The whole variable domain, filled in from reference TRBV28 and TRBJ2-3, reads DVKVTQSSRYLVKRTGEKVFLECVQDMDHENMFWYRQDPGLGLRLIYFSYDVKMKEKGDIPEGYSVSREKKERFSLILESASTNQTSMYLCASSFGGRAVTDTQYFGPGTRLTVL.

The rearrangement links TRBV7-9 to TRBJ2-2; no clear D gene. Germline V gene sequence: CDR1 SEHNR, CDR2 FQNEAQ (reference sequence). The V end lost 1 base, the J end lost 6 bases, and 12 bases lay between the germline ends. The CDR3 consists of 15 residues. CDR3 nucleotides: TGTGCCAGCAGCTTAGTGTCAGGTGCCGCCGGGGAGCTGTTTTTT. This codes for CASSLVSGAAGELFF.

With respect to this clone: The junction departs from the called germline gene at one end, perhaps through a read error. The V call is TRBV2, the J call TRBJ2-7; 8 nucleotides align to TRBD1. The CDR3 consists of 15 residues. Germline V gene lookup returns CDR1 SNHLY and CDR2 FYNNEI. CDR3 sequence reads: CAGSGRTGIRGEQYF. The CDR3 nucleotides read TGTGCCGGCAGTGGTCGGACAGGGATAAGAGGGGAGCAGTACTTC.

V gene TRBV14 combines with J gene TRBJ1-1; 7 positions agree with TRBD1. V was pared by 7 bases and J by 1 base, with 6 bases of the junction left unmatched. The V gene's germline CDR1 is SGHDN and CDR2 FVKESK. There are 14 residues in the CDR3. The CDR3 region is CASKPGTANTEAFF. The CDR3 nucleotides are TGTGCCAGCAAACCCGGGACAGCGAACACTGAAGCTTTCTTT.

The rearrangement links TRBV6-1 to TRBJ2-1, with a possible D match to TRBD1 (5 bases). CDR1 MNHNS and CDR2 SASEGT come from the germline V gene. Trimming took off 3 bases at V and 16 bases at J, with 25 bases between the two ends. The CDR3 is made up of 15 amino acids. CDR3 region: CASSEVGREVGRRFF. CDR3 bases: TGTGCCAGCAGTGAGGTTGGCAGGGAAGTCGGCCGTCGATTCTTC.

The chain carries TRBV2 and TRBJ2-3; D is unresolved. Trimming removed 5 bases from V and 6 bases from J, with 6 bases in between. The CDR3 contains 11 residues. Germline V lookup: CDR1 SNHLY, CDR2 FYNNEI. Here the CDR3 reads CASSNGDTQYF. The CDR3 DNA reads TGTGCCAGCAGTAACGGGGATACGCAGTATTTT.